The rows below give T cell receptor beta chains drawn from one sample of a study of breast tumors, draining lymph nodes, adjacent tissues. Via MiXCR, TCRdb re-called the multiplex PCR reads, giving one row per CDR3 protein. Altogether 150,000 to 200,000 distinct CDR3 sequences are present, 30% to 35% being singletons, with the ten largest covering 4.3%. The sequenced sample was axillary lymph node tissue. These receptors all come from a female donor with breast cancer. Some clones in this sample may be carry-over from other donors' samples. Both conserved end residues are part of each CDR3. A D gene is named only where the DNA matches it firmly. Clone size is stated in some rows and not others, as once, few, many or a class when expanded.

CDR3nt: TGTGCCAGCAGCTTAACAGGGCGGGTCTATGGCTACACCTTC; CDR3aa: CASSLTGRVYGYTF; abundance: many; v_gene: TRBV5-6; d_gene: -; j_gene: TRBJ1-2
CDR3nt: TGTGCCAGCAGTCGACAGTCTAACTATGGCTACACCTTC; CDR3aa: CASSRQSNYGYTF; abundance: many; v_gene: TRBV12-3/TRBV12-4; d_gene: -; j_gene: TRBJ1-2
CDR3nt: TGTGCCGGCAGCTTAGCTCGAGGGTCGGGTACTGGCTACCCCTTC; CDR3aa: CAGSLARGSGTGYPF; abundance: -; v_gene: TRBV7-9; d_gene: -; j_gene: TRBJ1-2
CDR3nt: TGCAGTGCTAGGGGAGACAGGGGGTCGCCTGGCGAGCAGTACTTC; CDR3aa: CSARGDRGSPGEQYF; abundance: many; v_gene: TRBV20-1; d_gene: TRBD1; j_gene: TRBJ2-7
CDR3nt: TGCGCCAGCAGGCATAGCAATCAGCCCCCGCATTTT; CDR3aa: CASRHSNQPPHF; abundance: -; v_gene: TRBV10-1; d_gene: -; j_gene: TRBJ1-5
CDR3nt: TGCGCCAGCAGCTCCTTGACAGGGAGCTCCTACAATGAGCAGTTCTTC; CDR3aa: CASSSLTGSSYNEQFF; abundance: many; v_gene: TRBV5-1; d_gene: TRBD1; j_gene: TRBJ2-1
CDR3nt: TGTGCCAGCAGTTCCAGGGGACCTACCTCGGGGGAGACCCAGTACTTC; CDR3aa: CASSSRGPTSGETQYF; abundance: -; v_gene: TRBV28; d_gene: -; j_gene: TRBJ2-5
CDR3nt: TGTGCCAGTAGTATGGGTCCTTCCTACGAGCAGTACTTC; CDR3aa: CASSMGPSYEQYF; abundance: few; v_gene: TRBV19; d_gene: -; j_gene: TRBJ2-7
CDR3nt: TGTGCCAGCAGCCTAGCGGGAGGCGCCCCCTCCTACAATGAGCAGTTCTTC; CDR3aa: CASSLAGGAPSYNEQFF; abundance: -; v_gene: TRBV28; d_gene: TRBD2; j_gene: TRBJ2-1
CDR3nt: TGTGCTAGCAGCTTAGGGACCCCAGGCAATGAGCAGTATTTT; CDR3aa: CASSLGTPGNEQYF; abundance: few; v_gene: TRBV7-7; d_gene: -; j_gene: TRBJ2-3
CDR3nt: TGTGCCAGCACCCCCGGCGGGGGTCTCCAAGAGACCCAGTACTTC; CDR3aa: CASTPGGGLQETQYF; abundance: many; v_gene: TRBV6-5; d_gene: TRBD2; j_gene: TRBJ2-5
CDR3nt: TGTGCCAGCAGCCGGGACAGGGTAGACTTC; CDR3aa: CASSRDRVDF; abundance: few; v_gene: TRBV7-8; d_gene: TRBD1; j_gene: TRBJ2-5
CDR3nt: TGTGCCAGCAGCCGAGACAGGGATCCGCCCCAGTACTTC; CDR3aa: CASSRDRDPPQYF; abundance: -; v_gene: TRBV11-1; d_gene: TRBD1; j_gene: TRBJ2-5
CDR3nt: TGTGCCAGCAGGGGGGACAGGGGTTATGGCTACACCTTC; CDR3aa: CASRGDRGYGYTF; abundance: -; v_gene: TRBV2; d_gene: TRBD1; j_gene: TRBJ1-2
CDR3nt: TGTGCCAGCAGCGTGGGTGCGAGCACTGAAGCTTTCTTT; CDR3aa: CASSVGASTEAFF; abundance: few; v_gene: TRBV9; d_gene: -; j_gene: TRBJ1-1
CDR3nt: TGTGCCAGCAGTTCCGGGACGGTTGCCTACGAGCAGTACTTC; CDR3aa: CASSSGTVAYEQYF; abundance: many; v_gene: TRBV5-6; d_gene: -; j_gene: TRBJ2-7
CDR3nt: TGTGCCAGCAGCTTAACCGGACAGGGGAACTATGGCTACACCTTC; CDR3aa: CASSLTGQGNYGYTF; abundance: -; v_gene: TRBV7-6; d_gene: TRBD1; j_gene: TRBJ1-2
CDR3nt: TGTGCCAGCAGCTTAGAACAGGGCACTGAAGCTTTCTTT; CDR3aa: CASSLEQGTEAFF; abundance: few; v_gene: TRBV7-3; d_gene: -; j_gene: TRBJ1-1
CDR3nt: TGCAGCGCACAAGGGGGGGGACTGTTTTTT; CDR3aa: CSAQGGGLFF; abundance: -; v_gene: TRBV29-1; d_gene: -; j_gene: TRBJ1-4
CDR3nt: TGCAGTGCCGAGATGGGTAACTATGGCTACACCTTC; CDR3aa: CSAEMGNYGYTF; abundance: medium-sized; v_gene: TRBV20-1; d_gene: -; j_gene: TRBJ1-2
CDR3nt: TGTGCCAGCGAACCGGGACTAGCGGGAGGAGGTTACACCGGGGAGCTGTTTTTT; CDR3aa: CASEPGLAGGGYTGELFF; abundance: many; v_gene: TRBV19; d_gene: TRBD2; j_gene: TRBJ2-2
CDR3nt: TGCAGTGCTCGGACAGGGGACAATCAGCCCCAGCATTTT; CDR3aa: CSARTGDNQPQHF; abundance: many; v_gene: TRBV20-1; d_gene: TRBD1; j_gene: TRBJ1-5
CDR3nt: TGTGCCAGCAGCTTGGCCGGGTTTGGGACGGTCTCCTACGAGCAGTACTTC; CDR3aa: CASSLAGFGTVSYEQYF; abundance: many; v_gene: TRBV5-5; d_gene: -; j_gene: TRBJ2-7
CDR3nt: TGTGCCAGCGATCCAGGGGACCTTGACAATGAGCAGTTCTTC; CDR3aa: CASDPGDLDNEQFF; abundance: many; v_gene: TRBV2; d_gene: -; j_gene: TRBJ2-1
CDR3nt: TGTGCCAGCAGCTTAGAGCCTAGCGGATACTATGGCTACACCTTC; CDR3aa: CASSLEPSGYYGYTF; abundance: -; v_gene: TRBV7-2; d_gene: -; j_gene: TRBJ1-2
CDR3nt: TGTGCCGGCAGACGGGACCCGGGCAGCGAGCAGTACTTC; CDR3aa: CAGRRDPGSEQYF; abundance: -; v_gene: TRBV6-5; d_gene: -; j_gene: TRBJ2-7
CDR3nt: TGTGCCAGCAGCTTAAAGGGTACGCAGTATTTT; CDR3aa: CASSLKGTQYF; abundance: many; v_gene: TRBV7-9; d_gene: -; j_gene: TRBJ2-3
CDR3nt: TGTGCCAGCCTCTCGAGGAGGCAAGAGACCCAGTACTTC; CDR3aa: CASLSRRQETQYF; abundance: many; v_gene: TRBV2; d_gene: -; j_gene: TRBJ2-5
CDR3nt: TGTGCCAGCACTCCGAGGGCATCAACCATAGCCAAAAACATTCAGTACTTC; CDR3aa: CASTPRASTIAKNIQYF; abundance: -; v_gene: TRBV6-6; d_gene: -; j_gene: TRBJ2-4
CDR3nt: TGTGCCAGCAGCTGGGGGGAGGCAAAACTGTTTTTT; CDR3aa: CASSWGEAKLFF; abundance: -; v_gene: TRBV7-2; d_gene: -; j_gene: TRBJ1-4
CDR3nt: TGTGCCAGCAGCCTCCGGAACGGACTATACAATGAGCAGTTCTTC; CDR3aa: CASSLRNGLYNEQFF; abundance: many; v_gene: TRBV7-2; d_gene: -; j_gene: TRBJ2-1
CDR3nt: TGTGCCAGCAACCGGGAGGGGACCATGGGTGGCTACACCTTC; CDR3aa: CASNREGTMGGYTF; abundance: many; v_gene: TRBV7-9; d_gene: -; j_gene: TRBJ1-2
CDR3nt: TGTGCCAGCAGCTTAGCGGGGGGGTCCAATGAGCAGTTCTTC; CDR3aa: CASSLAGGSNEQFF; abundance: -; v_gene: TRBV7-2; d_gene: TRBD2; j_gene: TRBJ2-1
CDR3nt: TGTGCCAGTAGTATTGGCCGCAGGGTAGCCAAAAACATTCAGTACTTC; CDR3aa: CASSIGRRVAKNIQYF; abundance: few; v_gene: TRBV19; d_gene: -; j_gene: TRBJ2-4